This TCR beta chain was recorded in a study of radiotherapy plus CTLA-4 blockade in lung cancer. Overall study context: Disease control was present in roughly 30% of patients, and objective responses in 15% to 20%.

Germline V lookup: CDR1 SQVTM, CDR2 ANQGSEA. CDR3 size: 17 residues. With V trimmed by 0 bases and J by 0 bases, 8 bases remained unmatched. To note about this clone: The antigen is not known.

The protocol was immunoSEQ multiplex PCR, while the TCRdb copy is restricted to in-frame clones and leaves out a portion. Here the sample spans around 95,000 clones, roughly four fifths being singletons. Study results and caveats: With interferon-beta, early dynamics of blood T cell clones were reported to best predict response. Radiotherapy plus ipilimumab was followed by expansion in blood of tumor-derived TCR clones.

The chain is built from TRBV29-1 and TRBJ2-7; 10 positions match TRBD2. The source of this sequence is a human donor with non-small cell lung cancer who had stable disease on radiotherapy plus ipilimumab. The material was peripheral blood, obtained from a patient treated with radiotherapy plus ipilimumab. The CDR3 nucleotides read TGCAGCGTTGAAGAACCAGCGGGGGGGCCCAGCTCCTACGAGCAGTACTTC. This gives the protein CSVEEPAGGPSSYEQYF.